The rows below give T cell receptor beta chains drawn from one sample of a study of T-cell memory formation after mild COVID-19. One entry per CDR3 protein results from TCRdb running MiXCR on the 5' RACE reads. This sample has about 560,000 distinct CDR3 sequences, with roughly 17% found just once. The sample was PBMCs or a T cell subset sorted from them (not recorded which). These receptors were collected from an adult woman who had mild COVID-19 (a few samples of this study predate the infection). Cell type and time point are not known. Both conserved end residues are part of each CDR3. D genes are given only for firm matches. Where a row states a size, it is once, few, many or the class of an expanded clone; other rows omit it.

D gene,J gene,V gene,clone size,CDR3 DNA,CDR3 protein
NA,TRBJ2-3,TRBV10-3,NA,TGTGCCATCAGATCGGGAGTGGCAGATACGCAGTATTTT,CAIRSGVADTQYF
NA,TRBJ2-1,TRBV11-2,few,TGTGCCAGCAGCACGCCTCAGGGTAGCAATGAGCAGTTCTTC,CASSTPQGSNEQFF
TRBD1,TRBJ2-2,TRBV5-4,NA,TGTGCCAGCAGCCCGGACAGGGGAGCTCTAACCGGGGAGCTGTTTTTT,CASSPDRGALTGELFF
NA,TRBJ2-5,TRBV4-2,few,TGTGCCAGCAGCCAAGATTCGGCTAGTATAGAGACCCAGTACTTC,CASSQDSASIETQYF
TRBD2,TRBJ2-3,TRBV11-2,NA,TGTGCCAGCAGCTTAGTGTCGGGACTAGCGGGGGGACGGGGAAGCACAGATACGCAGTATTTT,CASSLVSGLAGGRGSTDTQYF
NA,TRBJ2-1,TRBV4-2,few,TGTGCCAGCAGCCAAGTTGGAGCCAACAATGAGCAGTTCTTC,CASSQVGANNEQFF
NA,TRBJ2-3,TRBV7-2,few,TGTGCCAGCAGCTTAAACGGGCTAGGGACCACAGATACGCAGTATTTT,CASSLNGLGTTDTQYF
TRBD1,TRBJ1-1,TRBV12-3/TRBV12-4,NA,TGTGCCAGCAGTTGGGACAGCACTGAAGCTTTCTTT,CASSWDSTEAFF
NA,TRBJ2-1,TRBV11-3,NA,TGTGCCAGCAGCTTAGGGGGCAGGACGAACTCCTACAATGAGCAGTTCTTC,CASSLGGRTNSYNEQFF
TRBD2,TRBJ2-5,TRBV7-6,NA,TGTGCCAGCAGCTTAGCGGGAGGGAAACAAGAGACCCAGTACTTC,CASSLAGGKQETQYF
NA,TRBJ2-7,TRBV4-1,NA,TGCGCCAGCAGCCAAGGGGTAGCCTACGAGCAGTACTTC,CASSQGVAYEQYF
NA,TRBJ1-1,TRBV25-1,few,TGTGCCAGCAGTGACAGACCCTTTGAAGCTTTCTTT,CASSDRPFEAFF
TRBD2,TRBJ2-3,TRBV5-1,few,TGCGCCAGCAGCTTGCTAGCGGGGCCTATTCAGGGCGCAGATACGCAGTATTTT,CASSLLAGPIQGADTQYF
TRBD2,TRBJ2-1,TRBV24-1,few,TGTGCCACCAGTGATTTGGGAGGACTAGACGTCAATGAGCAGTTCTTC,CATSDLGGLDVNEQFF
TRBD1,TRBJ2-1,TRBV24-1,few,TGTGCCACCAGTGATCCGCCGGGACAGGGGGATTACAATGAGCAGTTCTTC,CATSDPPGQGDYNEQFF
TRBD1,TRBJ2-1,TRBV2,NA,TGTGCCAGCAGGGCATCCGGGACAGGAAACAATGAGCAGTTCTTC,CASRASGTGNNEQFF
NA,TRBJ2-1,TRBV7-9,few,TGTGCCAGCAGCTTATTGGATGGTGAGCAGTTCTTC,CASSLLDGEQFF
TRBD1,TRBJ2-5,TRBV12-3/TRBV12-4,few,TGTGCCAGCAGCACTGGACAGGGCCAGTACTTC,CASSTGQGQYF
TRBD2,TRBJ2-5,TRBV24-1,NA,TGTGCCACCAGTGATTTGGAGCGGGAGGGTCAAGAGACCCAGTACTTC,CATSDLEREGQETQYF
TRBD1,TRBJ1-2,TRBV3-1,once,TGTGCCAGCAGCCAAGTATCGCAGGGGGTCGGCTACACCTTC,CASSQVSQGVGYTF